This TCR beta chain was obtained from a study of T cell responses to AZD1222 COVID-19 vaccine. Sequenced by immunoSEQ multiplex PCR; TCRdb stores in-frame clones only, minus some. This table has approximately 70,000 clones, just over 85% appearing once. Material: peripheral blood, obtained on day 0 of AZD1222 vaccination. The receptor's source is an adult in good health.

The CDR3 is CASQTLAGSHNEQFF. The CDR3 bases are TGTGCCAGCCAAACACTAGCGGGGTCCCACAATGAGCAGTTCTTC. This chain links TRBV19 with TRBJ2-1, with 10 bases fitting TRBD2. This CDR3 comprises 15 residues. Trimming at V came to 9 bases and at J to 5 bases, leaving 10 bases not matched to a gene. Per germline, CDR1 LNHDA and CDR2 SQIVND (reference sequence).